These T cell receptor beta chains were read from a single sample in a study of cytomegalovirus exposure and HLA in healthy donors. This table comes from immunoSEQ multiplex PCR, and its TCRdb copy is limited to in-frame clones, with some not included. The table records around 190,000 clones, 75% to 85% of them present only once. Material: PBMCs. The receptors derive from a woman under 40 in good health and CMV-seropositive. CDR3s include the opening cysteine and the closing phenylalanine or tryptophan. Fields, in order: CDR3 protein, CDR3 DNA, V gene, clone size, J gene, D gene. A D gene is named only where the DNA matches it firmly. Size tells how often a clone was seen (once, few, many) or the class of an expanded clone, and some rows leave it out.

CDR3aa: CASSPLLSDPYNEQFF
CDR3nt: TGTGCCAGCTCACCATTACTTAGCGACCCTTACAATGAGCAGTTCTTC
v_gene: TRBV18
abundance: -
j_gene: TRBJ2-1
d_gene: -

CDR3aa: CASSLEAGVGNSPLHF
CDR3nt: TGTGCCAGCAGCTTAGAAGCGGGGGTAGGCAATTCACCCCTCCACTTT
v_gene: TRBV11-2
abundance: -
j_gene: TRBJ1-6
d_gene: -

CDR3aa: CASSPGGVYEQYF
CDR3nt: TGTGCCAGCAGCCCCGGTGGTGTCTACGAGCAGTACTTC
v_gene: TRBV7-9
abundance: -
j_gene: TRBJ2-7
d_gene: -

CDR3aa: CASSLLARGTGELFF
CDR3nt: TGTGCCAGCAGCTTATTAGCGCGGGGCACCGGGGAGCTGTTTTTT
v_gene: TRBV7-9
abundance: -
j_gene: TRBJ2-2
d_gene: -

CDR3aa: CASSRLAENNEQFF
CDR3nt: TGTGCCAGCAGCAGACTAGCGGAAAACAATGAGCAGTTCTTC
v_gene: TRBV7-2
abundance: -
j_gene: TRBJ2-1
d_gene: TRBD2

CDR3aa: CASSLPGLAGGGTDTQYF
CDR3nt: TGTGCCAGCAGTCTCCCGGGACTAGCGGGAGGCGGCACAGATACGCAGTATTTT
v_gene: TRBV28
abundance: -
j_gene: TRBJ2-3
d_gene: TRBD2

CDR3aa: CASSPSGGYEQYF
CDR3nt: TGTGCCAGCAGCCCGTCGGGTGGCTACGAGCAGTACTTC
v_gene: TRBV7-2
abundance: few
j_gene: TRBJ2-7
d_gene: -

CDR3aa: CASSEFGEFETQYF
CDR3nt: TGTGCCAGCAGTGAATTCGGGGAGTTCGAGACCCAGTACTTC
v_gene: TRBV25-1
abundance: once
j_gene: TRBJ2-5
d_gene: -

CDR3aa: CASSIAGTSTDTQYF
CDR3nt: TGTGCCAGTAGTATTGCCGGGACAAGCACAGATACGCAGTATTTT
v_gene: TRBV19
abundance: -
j_gene: TRBJ2-3
d_gene: -

CDR3aa: CASSATGDIIDTQYF
CDR3nt: TGCGCCAGCAGCGCGACAGGGGACATCATCGATACGCAGTATTTT
v_gene: TRBV5-1
abundance: -
j_gene: TRBJ2-3
d_gene: TRBD1

CDR3aa: CASSFWRLAYNEQFF
CDR3nt: TGTGCCAGCAGCTTTTGGAGGTTAGCCTACAATGAGCAGTTCTTC
v_gene: TRBV5-4
abundance: -
j_gene: TRBJ2-1
d_gene: -

CDR3aa: CASTQWGGQGSNQPQHF
CDR3nt: TGTGCCAGCACCCAATGGGGGGGACAGGGCAGCAATCAGCCCCAGCATTTT
v_gene: TRBV28
abundance: -
j_gene: TRBJ1-5
d_gene: TRBD1

CDR3aa: CASSLAIGQGATDTQYF
CDR3nt: TGCGCCAGCAGCTTGGCAATCGGGCAGGGGGCGACAGATACGCAGTATTTT
v_gene: TRBV5-1
abundance: -
j_gene: TRBJ2-3
d_gene: TRBD1

CDR3aa: CASSLGPRTQYF
CDR3nt: TGTGCCAGCAGCTTAGGTCCGAGGACCCAGTACTTC
v_gene: TRBV11-2
abundance: -
j_gene: TRBJ2-5
d_gene: -

CDR3aa: CASSLGGPRSDQPQHF
CDR3nt: TGTGCCAGCAGCTTGGGAGGGCCTAGGAGCGATCAGCCCCAGCATTTT
v_gene: TRBV5-6
abundance: -
j_gene: TRBJ1-5
d_gene: -

CDR3aa: CASSLTTFYEQYF
CDR3nt: TGTGCCAGCAGCTTAACAACCTTTTACGAGCAGTACTTC
v_gene: TRBV11-3
abundance: few
j_gene: TRBJ2-7
d_gene: -

CDR3aa: CASSVQAGDRGGELFF
CDR3nt: TGTGCCAGCAGCGTACAAGCGGGAGATCGCGGCGGGGAGCTGTTTTTT
v_gene: TRBV9
abundance: -
j_gene: TRBJ2-2
d_gene: TRBD2

CDR3aa: CASSLRGIGNTIYF
CDR3nt: TGTGCCAGCAGCTTACGAGGAATTGGAAACACCATATATTTT
v_gene: TRBV5-6
abundance: once
j_gene: TRBJ1-3
d_gene: -

CDR3aa: CSVVGAGGYTF
CDR3nt: TGCAGCGTTGTCGGGGCGGGGGGCTACACCTTC
v_gene: TRBV29-1
abundance: -
j_gene: TRBJ1-2
d_gene: -

CDR3aa: CASSFGVAGGSYEQYF
CDR3nt: TGTGCCAGCAGCTTTGGGGTAGCGGGAGGATCCTACGAGCAGTACTTC
v_gene: TRBV11-3
abundance: -
j_gene: TRBJ2-7
d_gene: TRBD2

CDR3aa: CASSEDSENQPQHF
CDR3nt: TGTGCCAGCAGTGAAGACAGCGAGAATCAGCCCCAGCATTTT
v_gene: TRBV6-5
abundance: few
j_gene: TRBJ1-5
d_gene: -

CDR3aa: CASSSVSGGCYTQYF
CDR3nt: TGTGCCAGCAGCTCTGTGTCGGGGGGGTGCTATACGCAGTATTTT
v_gene: TRBV21-1
abundance: -
j_gene: TRBJ2-3
d_gene: -

CDR3aa: CASSVAGVYEQFF
CDR3nt: TGTGCCAGCAGCGTAGCGGGGGTATATGAGCAGTTCTTC
v_gene: TRBV6-1
abundance: -
j_gene: TRBJ2-1
d_gene: TRBD2

CDR3aa: CSASYTGELFF
CDR3nt: TGCAGTGCTAGTTATACCGGGGAGCTGTTTTTT
v_gene: TRBV20-1
abundance: -
j_gene: TRBJ2-2
d_gene: -

CDR3aa: CASSIRGVRETQYF
CDR3nt: TGTGCCAGCAGCATACGGGGGGTCAGGGAGACCCAGTACTTC
v_gene: TRBV5-4
abundance: -
j_gene: TRBJ2-5
d_gene: TRBD2

CDR3aa: CASSTPGVTEAFF
CDR3nt: TGTGCCAGTAGTACCCCAGGGGTCACTGAAGCTTTCTTT
v_gene: TRBV19
abundance: -
j_gene: TRBJ1-1
d_gene: -

CDR3aa: CASSFRADGEQYF
CDR3nt: TGTGCCAGCAGTTTTCGAGCCGACGGGGAGCAGTACTTC
v_gene: TRBV7-6
abundance: -
j_gene: TRBJ2-5
d_gene: -

CDR3aa: CASSRSSGDRGMDEQYF
CDR3nt: TGTGCCAGCAGTCGCTCCTCTGGGGACAGGGGAATGGACGAGCAGTACTTC
v_gene: TRBV27
abundance: -
j_gene: TRBJ2-7
d_gene: TRBD1

CDR3aa: CASRTLRGDANTGELFF
CDR3nt: TGCGCCAGCCGAACCCTCAGGGGGGATGCGAACACCGGGGAGCTGTTTTTT
v_gene: TRBV5-1
abundance: -
j_gene: TRBJ2-2
d_gene: -

CDR3aa: CASSYSPSRNSPLHF
CDR3nt: TGTGCCAGCAGTTACTCACCGAGTCGGAATTCACCCCTCCACTTT
v_gene: TRBV6-5
abundance: -
j_gene: TRBJ1-6
d_gene: -

CDR3aa: CASSPGGGEQYF
CDR3nt: TGTGCCAGCTCACCAGGGGGGGGCGAGCAGTACTTC
v_gene: TRBV18
abundance: -
j_gene: TRBJ2-7
d_gene: TRBD2

CDR3aa: CSATGNYGYTF
CDR3nt: TGCAGTGCTACAGGGAACTATGGCTACACCTTC
v_gene: TRBV20-1
abundance: -
j_gene: TRBJ1-2
d_gene: -

CDR3aa: CASSETVGEGNQPQHF
CDR3nt: TGTGCCAGCAGTGAAACTGTGGGGGAGGGCAATCAGCCCCAGCATTTT
v_gene: TRBV6-1
abundance: -
j_gene: TRBJ1-5
d_gene: -